One sample yielded the 15 T cell receptor beta chains listed below, sequenced in a study of a mutant IDH1 vaccine in newly diagnosed glioma. Time point reported: week 35, safety follow-up. Each vaccine dose was 300 ug of mutant IDH1 20-mer peptide, with topical imiquimod. Their antigen targets remain unknown. TCRdb's table, derived via immunoSEQ multiplex PCR, lists solely in-frame clones and lacks some. The profile covers about 54,000 clones, with roughly nine tenths appearing a single time and 1.5% to 2% taken by the ten largest. The sample here was PBMCs, taken from a glioma patient whose treatment included an IDH1 peptide vaccine. Receptor source: a man between 35 and 55 years old with glioma.

The gene calls are TRBV4-2 and TRBJ2-7; D remains ambiguous. CDR1 is LGHNA and CDR2 is YNFKEQ in the germline V gene. V was shortened by 3 bases and J by 3 bases, with 6 bases between the two germline ends. This CDR3 is 12 amino acids long. The CDR3 nucleotides read TGTGCCAGCAGCCATGCAGGCTACGAGCAGTACTTC. Translation gives CASSHAGYEQYF.

The rearrangement joins TRBV27 to TRBJ1-2, with TRBD1 identical over 7 bases. V trimming: 4 bases; J trimming: 5 bases; junction bases outside the gene matches: 10. Germline CDR1 is MNHEY and CDR2 is SMNVEV (reference sequence). The CDR3 has 15 residues. The CDR3 sequence is CASSSQTGPWYGYTF. CDR3 DNA sequence: TGTGCCAGCAGTTCCCAGACAGGGCCTTGGTATGGCTACACCTTC.

This clone was seen once. The genes are TRBV2 and TRBJ1-5; 8 nucleotides line up with TRBD1. Germline lookup yields CDR1 SNHLY and CDR2 FYNNEI. The CDR3 spans 17 residues. J was trimmed by 2 bases and V by 7 bases; bases with no gene match: 13. CDR3 DNA sequence: TGTGCCAGCAAGACAGGGGCTTCCGCCCGGGGCAATCAGCCCCAGCATTTT. Protein sequence: CASKTGASARGNQPQHF.

This chain connects TRBV2 to TRBJ1-4; a possible D gene is TRBD1 (6 bases). Germline assignment: CDR1 SNHLY and CDR2 FYNNEI. The CDR3 contains 12 residues. Trimming pared 6 bases from V and 6 bases from J, leaving 8 bases between. CDR3 sequence reads: CASRYRDEKLFF. The CDR3 region has the DNA TGTGCCAGCAGATACAGGGATGAAAAACTGTTTTTT. Based on the CDR3 plus reference TRBV2 and TRBJ1-4, the full variable domain is EPEVTQTPSHQVTQMGQEVILRCVPISNHLYFYWYRQILGQKVEFLVSFYNNEISEKSEIFDDQFSVERPDGSNFTLKIRSTKLEDSAMYFCASRYRDEKLFFGSGTQLSVL.

The chain recombines TRBV14 with TRBJ2-7; possibly TRBD2 for D (5 bases). Per the germline V gene, CDR1 is SGHDN and CDR2 is FVKESK. This CDR3 has 14 residues. Trimming shortened V by 0 bases and J by 6 bases, and 12 bases separated the two germline ends. This CDR3 reads CASSQDLGGSEQYF. The CDR3 region has the DNA TGTGCCAGCAGCCAAGATCTAGGAGGATCCGAGCAGTACTTC.

V and J are TRBV10-2 and TRBJ2-7, with D uncertain. The CDR3 has 13 residues. The V end lost 3 bases, the J end lost 2 bases, and 8 bases lay between the germline ends. CDR1 and CDR2 from the germline V gene are WSHSY and SAAADI. Written as DNA, the CDR3 is TGCGCCAGCAGTGATGGGAAAACCTACGAGCAGTACTTC. Amino acid sequence: CASSDGKTYEQYF.

A single count supports this clone. V usage is TRBV6-4 and J usage is TRBJ1-2; maybe TRBD1 (6 bases). The CDR3 contains 13 residues. V shed 3 bases and J shed 8 bases, with 13 bases lying between them. CDR1 and CDR2 (germline): MRHNA, SNTAGT. The CDR3 DNA follows: TGTGCCAGCAGTGAAACGGGACACAGGGGCTACACCTTC. It specifies CASSETGHRGYTF.

V gene TRBV7-9 combines with J gene TRBJ2-3, with D tentatively TRBD2 (5 bases). The CDR3 covers 15 residues. Germline V gene data show CDR1 as SEHNR and CDR2 as FQNEAQ (reference sequence). Trimming shortened V by 3 bases and J by 4 bases, and 14 bases separated the two germline ends. The chain's CDR3 is CASSLDVGVADTQYF. The CDR3 region has the DNA TGTGCCAGCAGCTTGGACGTGGGAGTGGCAGATACGCAGTATTTT. Drawing the rest from reference TRBV7-9 and TRBJ2-3, the complete variable domain is DTGVSQNPRHKITKRGQNVTFRCDPISEHNRLYWYRQTLGQGPEFLTYFQNEAQLEKSRLLSDRFSAERPKGSFSTLEIQRTEQGDSAMYLCASSLDVGVADTQYFGPGTRLTVL.

The V and J genes are TRBV5-1 and TRBJ2-6; 7 nucleotides align to TRBD1. J gave up 0 bases and V 7 bases, and 7 bases lay outside the gene matches. CDR1 is SGHRS and CDR2 is YFSETQ in the germline V gene. The CDR3 spans 16 residues. The DNA for the CDR3 is TGCGCCAGCTCTCGGGACAGCAGCTCTGGGGCCAACGTCCTGACTTTC. Its protein is CASSRDSSSGANVLTF.

The J gene is TRBJ2-5, the V gene TRBV7-9, with 7 nucleotides matching TRBD2. Germline V CDR1 and CDR2: SEHNR, FQNEAQ (reference sequence). V lost 3 bases, J lost 5 bases, and 12 bases stayed unmatched. The CDR3 has 16 residues. CDR3 nucleotides: TGTGCCAGCAGCTTTGGCACGGGAGGACGTTTGGAGACCCAGTACTTC. It encodes CASSFGTGGRLETQYF.

This clone was found once. The CDR3 loop reads CASSLSSREQYF. The CDR3 nucleotides read TGCGCCAGCAGCTTGAGCTCCCGCGAGCAGTACTTC. This chain connects TRBV5-1 to TRBJ2-7; D remains unclear. Germline V gene data show CDR1 as SGHRS and CDR2 as YFSETQ. V was trimmed by 1 base and J by 6 bases, leaving 8 bases between them. The CDR3 has 12 residues.

The chain combines TRBV19 with TRBJ1-2, with 8 nucleotides matching TRBD1. The CDR3 has 13 residues. The V segment lost 3 bases and the J segment 7 bases; nucleotides outside the gene matches: 4. In germline, CDR1 is LNHDA, CDR2 SQIVND (reference sequence). The CDR3 sequence is CASSIPGGSGYTF. DNA for the CDR3: TGTGCCAGTAGTATCCCAGGGGGCTCTGGCTACACCTTC.

Only one count was recorded for this clone. This sequence joins TRBV7-9 and TRBJ1-2, with TRBD1 identical over 7 bases. After removal of 5 bases from V and 4 bases from J, the junction contained 7 bases not matched to a gene. Germline CDR1 is SEHNR and CDR2 is FQNEAQ (reference sequence). CDR3 length: 14 amino acids. This CDR3 is CASSARGSSYGYTF. CDR3 bases: TGTGCCAGCAGCGCCAGGGGGTCTAGCTATGGCTACACCTTC.

CDR3 nucleotides: TGTGCCAGTAGTCCTCTCCAATCCGCGTTCGGCGAGCAGTACTTC. Protein: CASSPLQSAFGEQYF. The J gene is TRBJ2-7, the V gene TRBV19; D not certain. Germline CDR1 and CDR2: LNHDA and SQIVND (reference sequence). V was trimmed by 5 bases and J by 6 bases, leaving 20 bases between them. The CDR3 sequence is 15 residues long.

The genes are TRBV4-3 and TRBJ1-2; D gene uncertain. The V gene's germline CDR1 is LGHNA and CDR2 YSLEER. Trimming removed 0 bases from V and 4 bases from J, with 12 bases in between. This CDR3 spans 15 amino acids. The CDR3 loop reads CASSQDHADFYGYTF. The CDR3 nucleotides read TGCGCCAGCAGCCAAGATCACGCAGACTTCTATGGCTACACCTTC.